Shown below are 8 T cell receptor beta chains from a single sample sequenced in a study of monozygotic twins with inflammatory bowel disease (dated by TCRdb to the late 2010s). Receptors were amplified or captured by 5' RACE. Sequenced using an Illumina HiSeq 2500. Following TCRdb reprocessing, every CDR3 protein sequence forms one entry, and DNA is not provided. This sample's clone table shows roughly 200,000 distinct CDR3 sequences. The ten largest clones take up around 7.6% of the sample. The material sequenced was blood. The receptors derive from a human donor with ulcerative colitis or Crohn's disease, or a healthy co-twin of an affected twin (not recorded which).

V and J are TRBV20-1 and TRBJ2-3; TCRdb's D call, TRBD2, is unchecked because there is no DNA. CDR1 and CDR2 (germline): DFQATT, SNEGSKA (reference sequence). The CDR3 contains 15 residues. The CDR3 spells CSAEGLAGSTDTQYF.

The J gene is TRBJ2-1, the V gene TRBV24-1; the TCRdb D gene call, TRBD1, has no DNA to confirm it. The germline V gene has CDR1 KGHDR and CDR2 SFDVKD. The CDR3 consists of 15 residues. The CDR3 sequence: CATSGGQGASNEQFF.

The V call is TRBV9, the J call TRBJ2-7. The germline CDR1 and CDR2 sequences are SGDLS and YYNGEE. This CDR3 is 15 amino acids long. The CDR3 protein is CASSVGGANYYEQYF.

The chain joins TRBV5-1 to TRBJ1-4. CDR1 is SGHRS, CDR2 YFSETQ, per germline. The CDR3 sequence is 14 residues long. This CDR3 is CASSLQGPYEKLFF.

V is TRBV3-1 and J is TRBJ1-1. The germline V gene encodes CDR1 LGHDT and CDR2 YNNKEL (reference sequence). The CDR3 has 15 amino acids. CDR3 residues: CASSQAGGGHTEAFF. Together with reference TRBV3-1 and TRBJ1-1, the CDR3 gives the full variable domain: DTAVSQTPKYLVTQMGNDKSIKCEQNLGHDTMYWYKQDSKKFLKIMFSYNNKELIINETVPNRFSPKSPDKAHLNLHINSLELGDSAVYFCASSQAGGGHTEAFFGQGTRLTVV.

The J gene is TRBJ2-1, the V gene TRBV6-1; TCRdb designates TRBD2, a call that cannot be tested without DNA. Per germline, CDR1 MNHNS and CDR2 SASEGT. The length of the CDR3 is 17 residues. CDR3 region: CASSPSGGGAAYNEQFF.

V is TRBV5-1 and J is TRBJ1-5. This CDR3 comprises 13 residues. Germline CDR1 SGHRS, CDR2 YFSETQ. The CDR3 region is CASSLVGNQPQQF.

The chain joins TRBV20-1 to TRBJ2-3; TCRdb proposes TRBD2, but this gene call is untestable without DNA. Looked up from germline, CDR1 is DFQATT and CDR2 is SNEGSKA (reference sequence). The CDR3 runs to 17 residues. The CDR3 loop reads CSARGISTSGGTDTQYF.